The present T cell receptor (beta chain) was sequenced within a study of blood T cells in healthy people across ages. A J-beta primer mix and a sample-barcoded 5' primer were used in a second PCR of roughly 6 to 12 cycles. One entry per CDR3 protein, called by TCRdb with MiXCR from the 5' RACE reads. The sample consists of about 1.8 million distinct CDR3 sequences, 40% to 55% of them appearing once. CDR3 length equals 13 residues. Germline V lookup: CDR1 MNHNS, CDR2 SASEGT. The study, taken as a whole, reports: Comparison with aged donors showed that long-lived donors had more naive CD4+ cells and higher diversity. The study regarded diversity estimates from one million T cells as underestimates.

The authors extracted at least 6 micrograms of total RNA per sample. This clonotype was detected only a few times. No antigen is known for it. Sequenced input: blood. This clonotype was obtained from a woman aged 40 to 55 in good health. This chain joins TRBV6-1 and TRBJ2-5; D uncertain. The tail of the sequence fits TRBJ2-7 better, so the J call may be wrong. CDR3 DNA: TGTGCCAGCAGTGAAGCGAGACGGGACGAGCAGTACTTC. This codes for CASSEARRDEQYF.